The rows below give T cell receptor beta chains drawn from one sample of a study of Ad26.COV2.S vaccination and SARS-CoV-2 variants. TCRdb's copy holds only in-frame clones and misses some; the assay was immunoSEQ multiplex PCR. There are 300,000 to 400,000 clones in the sample; over 75% occur only once, and about 3% lies in the top ten. This sample comprised peripheral blood, obtained in a trial of Ad26.COV2.S vaccine versus placebo. The receptors derive from a person between 18 and 65 years old who received the Ad26.COV2.S COVID-19 vaccine or a placebo. CDR3s include the opening cysteine and the closing phenylalanine or tryptophan. A D gene is named only where the DNA matches it firmly. Clone size appears in some rows only: once, few, many, or a class for an expanded clone.

len	v_gene	d_gene	j_gene	abundance	CDR3aa	CDR3nt
13	TRBV2	-	TRBJ1-2	-	CASLRRTYRGYTF	TGTGCCAGCTTGCGGAGAACTTATCGGGGCTACACCTTC
14	TRBV12-2	-	TRBJ1-6	-	CASRLAQVNSPLHF	TGTGCAAGTCGCTTAGCCCAGGTTAATTCACCCCTCCACTTT
19	TRBV9	-	TRBJ2-5	-	CASSVDPFPRPGLKETQYF	TGTGCCAGCAGCGTAGACCCCTTCCCCCGACCGGGCCTAAAAGAGACCCAGTACTTC
15	TRBV3-1/TRBV3-2	TRBD2	TRBJ2-3	-	CASSTQTSVPDTQYF	TGTGCCAGCAGCACACAGACTAGCGTGCCAGATACGCAGTATTTT
13	TRBV7-9	-	TRBJ1-2	-	CASSLAAQGSYTF	TGTGCCAGCAGCTTAGCGGCGCAGGGGTCCTACACCTTC
13	TRBV30	-	TRBJ2-5	-	CAWSKGFQETQYF	TGTGCCTGGAGTAAGGGTTTCCAAGAGACCCAGTACTTC
14	TRBV27	-	TRBJ2-2	-	CASSLSANTGELFF	TGTGCCAGCAGTTTATCGGCGAACACCGGGGAGCTGTTTTTT
13	TRBV9	-	TRBJ1-1	many	CASSVGSGTEAFF	TGTGCCAGCAGCGTAGGGTCGGGCACTGAAGCTTTCTTT
18	TRBV25-1	-	TRBJ2-7	-	CASSESPGRALSGYEQYF	TGTGCCAGCAGTGAATCCCCTGGCAGGGCACTTTCGGGGTACGAGCAGTACTTC
15	TRBV9	-	TRBJ2-3	-	CASSRSSLGTDTQYF	TGTGCCAGCAGCCGCTCATCATTGGGGACAGATACGCAGTATTTT
13	TRBV6-5	-	TRBJ2-4	-	CATRGIAKNIQYF	TGTGCCACTAGAGGGATCGCCAAAAACATTCAGTACTTC
13	TRBV14	-	TRBJ2-6	-	CATSASGANVLTF	TGTGCCACCTCGGCTTCTGGGGCCAACGTCCTGACTTTC
14	TRBV3-1/TRBV3-2	-	TRBJ1-1	-	CASSQVRSNTEAFF	TGTGCCAGCAGCCAAGTACGGTCGAACACTGAAGCTTTCTTT
15	TRBV7-2	-	TRBJ2-7	-	CASSPQPWDPYEQYF	TGTGCCAGCAGCCCCCAACCATGGGACCCTTACGAGCAGTACTTC
12	TRBV7-2	-	TRBJ1-1	-	CASSLASVEAFF	TGTGCCAGCAGCCTTGCGTCAGTTGAAGCTTTCTTT
14	TRBV9	-	TRBJ1-2	-	CASSTGPSNYGYTF	TGTGCCAGCAGTACCGGGCCCTCGAACTATGGCTACACCTTC
12	TRBV2	TRBD1	TRBJ2-7	-	CASRDRTYEQYF	TGTGCCTCCCGGGACAGGACCTACGAGCAGTACTTC
14	TRBV7-3	-	TRBJ2-7	few	CASSLPNSSYEQYF	TGTGCCAGCAGCTTACCAAATAGCTCCTACGAGCAGTACTTC
13	TRBV11-2	TRBD2	TRBJ2-3	-	CASSLLTSDTQYF	TGTGCCAGCAGCTTATTGACTAGCGATACGCAGTATTTT
15	TRBV4-3	TRBD1	TRBJ1-1	-	CASSQNRGRSTEAFF	TGCGCCAGCAGCCAAAACAGGGGGCGGAGCACTGAAGCTTTCTTT
15	TRBV27	-	TRBJ2-3	few	CASSLSGVARDTQYF	TGTGCCAGCAGTTTATCAGGGGTAGCGCGTGATACGCAGTATTTT
12	TRBV30	-	TRBJ2-3	-	CAWSPGADTQYF	TGTGCCTGGAGCCCCGGTGCAGATACGCAGTATTTT
14	TRBV5-1	-	TRBJ1-1	-	CASSLGEAGTEAFF	TGCGCCAGCAGCTTAGGAGAGGCGGGCACTGAAGCTTTCTTT
18	TRBV2	-	TRBJ1-5	few	CASSVSRDGRTNNQPQHF	TGTGCCAGCAGCGTTAGCAGGGACGGGAGGACAAACAATCAGCCCCAGCATTTT
16	TRBV3-1/TRBV3-2	TRBD2	TRBJ2-3	-	CASSPVGGKGTDTQYF	TGTGCCAGCAGCCCCGTGGGGGGGAAGGGCACAGATACGCAGTATTTT
15	TRBV28	-	TRBJ1-5	-	CASTFRGGGNQPQHF	TGTGCCAGCACCTTTCGAGGGGGGGGCAATCAGCCCCAGCATTTT
14	TRBV7-8	-	TRBJ2-5	-	CASSPRQRLQTQYF	TGTGCCAGCAGCCCTCGTCAGAGGTTGCAGACCCAGTACTTC
12	TRBV12-3/TRBV12-4	TRBD1	TRBJ1-1	-	CASSPDRDEAFF	TGTGCCAGCAGTCCCGACAGGGACGAAGCTTTCTTT
17	TRBV7-8	TRBD2	TRBJ2-3	once	CASSLVGLAGGINTQYF	TGTGCCAGCAGCTTAGTGGGACTAGCGGGGGGGATAAATACGCAGTATTTT
16	TRBV6-5	TRBD2	TRBJ2-7	few	CASSYSGGGGPYEQYF	TGTGCCAGCAGTTACTCCGGAGGCGGGGGTCCTTACGAGCAGTACTTC
16	TRBV4-1	-	TRBJ2-1	once	CASSQVSSGYYNEQFF	TGCGCCAGCAGCCAAGTATCCAGCGGCTACTACAATGAGCAGTTCTTC
14	TRBV19	-	TRBJ2-3	-	CASSIKGNTDTQYF	TGTGCCAGTAGTATTAAGGGGAACACAGATACGCAGTATTTT
18	TRBV14	TRBD2	TRBJ2-3	-	CASSQDPRTSGVADTQYF	TGTGCCAGCAGCCAAGATCCCAGGACTAGCGGGGTTGCAGATACGCAGTATTTT
13	TRBV6-1	-	TRBJ1-5	-	CASSERGNQPQHF	TGTGCCAGCAGTGAAAGGGGCAATCAGCCCCAGCATTTT
14	TRBV27	-	TRBJ1-1	-	CASRERRGDTEAFF	TGTGCCAGCAGGGAGAGGCGCGGGGACACTGAAGCTTTCTTT
15	TRBV12-5	TRBD2	TRBJ2-3	-	CASGSTSGSTDTQYF	TGTGCTAGTGGTTCCACTAGCGGGAGCACAGATACGCAGTATTTT
13	TRBV12-3/TRBV12-4	-	TRBJ2-1	-	CASSATSNHEQFF	TGTGCCAGCAGTGCGACTAGTAACCATGAGCAGTTCTTC
12	TRBV3-1/TRBV3-2	-	TRBJ2-3	-	CASSPYPDTQYF	TGTGCCAGCAGCCCCTACCCAGATACGCAGTATTTT
17	TRBV7-9	TRBD1	TRBJ1-5	-	CASSLGTGGEGNQPQHF	TGTGCCAGCAGCTTAGGGACAGGGGGCGAGGGCAATCAGCCCCAGCATTTT
18	TRBV4-3	-	TRBJ2-6	-	CASSQDPHQGSGANVLTF	TGCGCCAGCAGCCAAGATCCCCATCAGGGCTCTGGGGCCAACGTCCTGACTTTC
17	TRBV4-3	TRBD2	TRBJ2-3	-	CASSQGRTSGSTDTQYF	TGCGCCAGCAGCCAAGGCAGGACTAGCGGTAGCACAGATACGCAGTATTTT
13	TRBV7-2	-	TRBJ2-7	-	CASSPRFSYEQYF	TGTGCCAGCAGCCCTCGTTTTTCCTACGAGCAGTACTTC
15	TRBV4-1	TRBD1	TRBJ1-2	-	CASSQAIGTGVGYTF	TGCGCCAGCAGCCAAGCCATCGGGACAGGGGTCGGCTACACCTTC
15	TRBV7-9	-	TRBJ2-1	-	CASSLGGGPNNEQFF	TGTGCCAGCAGCTTGGGGGGAGGCCCTAACAATGAGCAGTTCTTC
16	TRBV11-2	TRBD1	TRBJ2-5	-	CASSPKSRGRRETQYF	TGTGCCAGCAGCCCCAAGTCGAGGGGGCGCAGGGAGACCCAGTACTTC
20	TRBV14	-	TRBJ2-6	-	CASSQVSYFSGRAGANVLTF	TGTGCCAGCAGCCAAGTTTCCTATTTTTCTGGCAGGGCTGGGGCCAACGTCCTGACTTTC
15	TRBV5-1	-	TRBJ1-2	-	CASSADKTETYGYTF	TGCGCCAGCAGCGCTGATAAGACGGAGACCTATGGCTACACCTTC
14	TRBV19	TRBD1	TRBJ1-6	few	CASSIHRGNSPLHF	TGTGCCAGTAGTATCCACAGGGGGAATTCACCCCTCCACTTT
15	TRBV2	TRBD2	TRBJ2-3	-	CASSRDRGGTDTQYF	TGTGCCAGCAGCAGGGACCGGGGAGGGACAGATACGCAGTATTTT